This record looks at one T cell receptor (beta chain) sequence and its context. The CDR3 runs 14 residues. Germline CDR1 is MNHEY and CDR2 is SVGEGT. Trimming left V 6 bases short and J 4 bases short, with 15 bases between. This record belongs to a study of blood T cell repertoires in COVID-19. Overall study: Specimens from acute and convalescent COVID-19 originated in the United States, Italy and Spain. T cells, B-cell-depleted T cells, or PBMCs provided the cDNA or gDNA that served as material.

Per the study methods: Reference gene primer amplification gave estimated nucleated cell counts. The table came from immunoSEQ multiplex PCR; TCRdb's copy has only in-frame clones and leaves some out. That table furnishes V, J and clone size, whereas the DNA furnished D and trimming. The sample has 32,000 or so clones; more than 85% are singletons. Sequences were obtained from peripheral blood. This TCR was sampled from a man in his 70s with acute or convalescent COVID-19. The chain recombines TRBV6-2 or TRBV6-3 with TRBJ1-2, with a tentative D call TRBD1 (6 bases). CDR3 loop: CASSPGVRGYGYTF. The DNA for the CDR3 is TGTGCCAGCAGCCCAGGGGTCAGGGGCTATGGCTACACCTTC.